Listed below are T cell receptor beta chains from one sample, sequenced in a study of vaccination effects on CD4 cells after COVID-19. TCRdb's copy holds only in-frame clones and misses some; the assay was immunoSEQ multiplex PCR. Found here are around 30,000 clones, 69% of them singletons; the top ten hold roughly a sixth. Their antigens are not known. The source was CD4+ T cells from PBMCs cultured with SARS-CoV-2 spike peptides, collected before COVID-19 vaccination. The receptors derive from a human donor who had a prior SARS-CoV-2 infection. Each CDR3 is given without its conserved first and last residue.

CDR3 protein	CDR3 length	V gene
ASSPFGLAGLGDTQY	15	TRBV18
ASSELLAGGPNEQF	14	TRBV9
ASSRGDPSYNEQF	13	TRBV6-2/TRBV6-3
ATSRGELESFNEQF	14	TRBV15
ASSIGTSATGELF	13	TRBV7-3
ATGISGTNTGELF	13	TRBV24-1
ASRGPAMDTQY	11	TRBV6-5
ASSQEDRRTEAF	12	TRBV4-3
ASSKLGRIGSISYEQY	16	TRBV21-1
ASSLVVGNTEAF	12	TRBV7-6
ASSERRAQF	9	TRBV2
ASSVDHGVLPLH	12	TRBV9
ASSGTPRVDEQF	12	TRBV6-6
ASSPGAADAYNSPLH	15	TRBV11-3
AIGSDSNQPQH	11	TRBV10-3
AWSVFWGQGLSGELF	15	TRBV30
ASSQTPPGRYEQY	13	TRBV4-3
AWGTGGTEAF	10	TRBV30
ASSPGAYEQY	10	TRBV5-6
ASSLYSSGNQETQY	14	TRBV7-2
ASSPGTSGGRRTGELF	16	TRBV11-3
ASSSSAGQGAKLF	13	TRBV7-6
ASSPGLAGVVETQY	14	TRBV5-6
ASSIGTAMNTEAF	13	TRBV5-1
ASGGDSSYEQY	11	TRBV2
ASSLGQRSSYEQY	13	TRBV7-9
ASSNWGTSYEQY	12	TRBV13
ATSRDGGSSYNEQF	14	TRBV15
ASSSMTGTGPYEQY	14	TRBV5-1
ASSPGGGDQPQH	12	TRBV6-2/TRBV6-3
ASSHREIMNTEAF	13	TRBV6-5
ASSPGRRGAKNIQY	14	TRBV18
ASGLGGATDTQY	12	TRBV6-4
ATRTSSSGELF	11	TRBV5-1
AQQMQAGNTIY	11	TRBV30
ASSLGGNQETQY	12	TRBV5-5
ASSNRGSTGELF	12	TRBV19
ASSLEQGFNQPQH	13	TRBV7-6
ASSPTGGATAYEQY	14	TRBV11-2
ASSLSGRGAYEQY	13	TRBV27
ASSSDLQVNTEAF	13	TRBV6-5
AWRRRDLNTGELF	13	TRBV30
ASSVGGSYNEQF	12	TRBV9
ASSSQGARGEKLF	13	TRBV5-1
ASSLRSGTGADEQF	14	TRBV3-1/TRBV3-2
ASSTLGNQETQY	12	TRBV9